The clone carrying this T cell receptor beta chain was detected a few times. Other DNA sequences of this sample code for an identical CDR3. Produced via immunoSEQ multiplex PCR; TCRdb's table is partial and in-frame only. Of 1 million to 1.2 million clones listed, approximately 77% are singletons. V trimming: 1 base; J trimming: 4 bases; junction bases outside the gene matches: 3. CDR1 is SGHRS and CDR2 is YFSETQ in the germline V gene. CDR3 size: 15 residues. This sample was taken from a study of shared clonotypes between healthy human individuals. The chain carries TRBV5-1 and TRBJ2-3, with 10 bases identical to TRBD2. This TCR derives from a man aged 18 to 29 in good health. Some clones in this sample may be carry-over from other donors' samples. The specimen sequenced was memory CD4+ T cells from PBMCs. The subset is: CD45RA-negative fraction. The CDR3 nucleotides are TGCGCCAGCAGCTTGCCTAGCGGGAGTCCAGATACGCAGTATTTT. It yields the protein CASSLPSGSPDTQYF.